Here is one T cell receptor (beta chain) with its context. Per the authors' pipeline: Estimation of nucleated cell counts relied on the amplification of reference gene primers. Measured with immunoSEQ multiplex PCR; TCRdb has only the in-frame clones, and not every one. V and J calls and clone size are given by that table; D and trimming were obtained from the DNA. The table has roughly 40,000 clones, approximately 92% seen once. This record belongs to a study of blood T cell repertoires in COVID-19. The overall study: In each case, the material was cDNA or gDNA derived from T cells, B-cell-depleted T cells, or PBMCs.

Seattle patients were enrolled during active infection and followed longitudinally. Germline V gives CDR1 SGHRS, CDR2 YFSETQ. This CDR3 is 14 amino acids long. The trim removed 4 bases at V and 3 bases at J, leaving 3 bases unmatched. The clonotype originates from a man aged 50 or older with COVID-19, enrolled during active disease. The chain combines TRBV5-1 with TRBJ1-1, with 10 bases fitting TRBD1. Input material: peripheral blood. This chain's CDR3 is CASSQGQGYTEAFF. The CDR3 region has the DNA TGCGCCAGCAGCCAGGGACAGGGGTACACTGAAGCTTTCTTT.